The 4 T cell receptor beta chains in this list originate from one sample, sequenced in a study of blood T cell repertoires in COVID-19. Sequencing was performed with immunoSEQ multiplex PCR; in TCRdb, only in-frame clones are kept and a portion is missing. Seen here are some 18,000 clones, around 88% observed once, and the top ten hold less than 5.5%. Sequencing was performed on PBMCs or T cells enriched from blood (not recorded which). These receptors all come from a woman aged 25 to 39 who had recovered from COVID-19.

In this sample, this clone turned up a few times. The V call is TRBV16, the J call TRBJ1-2; maybe TRBD1 (5 bases). The CDR3 is 16 amino acids. Trimming stripped 4 bases from V and 8 bases from J, with 23 bases between. Per germline, CDR1 KGHSY and CDR2 FQNENV. The CDR3 bases are TGTGCCAGCAGCCGCTCCGGGACTCGTTCGATTGTAGGCTACACCTTC. This translates into CASSRSGTRSIVGYTF. The whole variable domain, filled in from reference TRBV16 and TRBJ1-2, reads GEEVAQTPKHLVRGEGQKAKLYCAPIKGHSYVFWYQQVLKNEFKFLISFQNENVFDETGMPKERFSAKCLPNSPCSLEIQATKLEDSAVYFCASSRSGTRSIVGYTFGSGTRLTVV.

V gene TRBV19 combines with J gene TRBJ2-5, with a possible D match to TRBD1 (6 bases). Germline loops: CDR1 LNHDA, CDR2 SQIVND (reference sequence). The CDR3 covers 15 residues. V shed 0 bases and J shed 1 base, with 9 bases lying between them. CDR3 nucleotide sequence: TGTGCCAGTAGTATAGATGTGGGGGCCCAAGAGACCCAGTACTTC. It yields the protein CASSIDVGAQETQYF.

The chain employs TRBV4-3 and TRBJ1-2; D is possibly TRBD1 (5 bases). This CDR3 comprises 17 residues. Deletions cut 0 bases from V and 3 bases from J, with 17 bases between. The germline CDR1 and CDR2 sequences are LGHNA and YSLEER. The CDR3 region has the DNA TGCGCCAGCAGCCAAGATTGGGGCTCTCTTCGCGACTATGGCTACACCTTC. Its translation is CASSQDWGSLRDYGYTF.

This clone was seen a handful of times. The chain recombines TRBV7-3 with TRBJ2-2, with a tentative D call TRBD1 (5 bases). V gave up 5 bases and J gave up 0 bases, with 19 bases separating them. Germline CDR1 SGHTA, CDR2 FQGTGA. The CDR3 spans 18 residues. The CDR3 here is CASSTEGQGYSNTGELFF. In nucleotides, the CDR3 is TGTGCCAGCAGCACCGAAGGGCAGGGATACTCGAACACCGGGGAGCTGTTTTTT.